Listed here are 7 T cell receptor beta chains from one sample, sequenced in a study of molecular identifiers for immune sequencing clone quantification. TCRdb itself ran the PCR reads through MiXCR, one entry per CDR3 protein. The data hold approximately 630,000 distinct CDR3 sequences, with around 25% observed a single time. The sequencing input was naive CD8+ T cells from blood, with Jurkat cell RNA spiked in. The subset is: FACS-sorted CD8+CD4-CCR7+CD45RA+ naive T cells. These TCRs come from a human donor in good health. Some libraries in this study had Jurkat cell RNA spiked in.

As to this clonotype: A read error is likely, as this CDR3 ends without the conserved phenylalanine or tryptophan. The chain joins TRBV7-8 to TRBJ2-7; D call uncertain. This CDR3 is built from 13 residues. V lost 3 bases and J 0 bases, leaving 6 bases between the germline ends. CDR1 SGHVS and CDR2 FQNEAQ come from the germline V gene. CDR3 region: CASSLQSSYEQYS. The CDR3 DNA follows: TGTGCCAGCAGCTTGCAGAGCTCCTACGAGCAGTACTCC.

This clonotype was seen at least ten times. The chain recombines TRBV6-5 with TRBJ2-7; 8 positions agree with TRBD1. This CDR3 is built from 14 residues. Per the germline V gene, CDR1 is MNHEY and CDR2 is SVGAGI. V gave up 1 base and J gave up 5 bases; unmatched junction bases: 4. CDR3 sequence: CASSYWGTGDEQYF. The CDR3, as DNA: TGTGCCAGCAGTTACTGGGGGACAGGCGACGAGCAGTACTTC.

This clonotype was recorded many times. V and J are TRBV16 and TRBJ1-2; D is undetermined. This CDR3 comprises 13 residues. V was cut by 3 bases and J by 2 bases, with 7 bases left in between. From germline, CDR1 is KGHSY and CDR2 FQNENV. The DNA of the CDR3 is TGTGCCAGCAGCCACTCCAACAACTATGGCTACACCTTC. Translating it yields CASSHSNNYGYTF.

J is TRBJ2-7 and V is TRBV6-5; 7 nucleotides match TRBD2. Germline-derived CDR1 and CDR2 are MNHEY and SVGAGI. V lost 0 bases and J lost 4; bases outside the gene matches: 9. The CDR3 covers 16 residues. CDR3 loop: CASSYSGSSGLYEQYF. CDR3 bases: TGTGCCAGCAGTTACTCGGGGTCTAGCGGCCTTTACGAGCAGTACTTC.

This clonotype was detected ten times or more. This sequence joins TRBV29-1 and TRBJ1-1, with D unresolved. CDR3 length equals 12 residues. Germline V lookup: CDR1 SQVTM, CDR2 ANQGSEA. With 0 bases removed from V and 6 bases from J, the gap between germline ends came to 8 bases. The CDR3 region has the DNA TGCAGCGTTGAAGACGGGGAACCTGAAGCTTTCTTT. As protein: CSVEDGEPEAFF.

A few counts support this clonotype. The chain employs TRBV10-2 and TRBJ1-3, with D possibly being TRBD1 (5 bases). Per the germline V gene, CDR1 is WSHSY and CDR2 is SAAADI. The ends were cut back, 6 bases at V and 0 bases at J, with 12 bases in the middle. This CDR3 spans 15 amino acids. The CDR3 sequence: CASSAGPISGNTIYF. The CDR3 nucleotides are TGCGCCAGCAGCGCGGGACCTATCTCTGGAAACACCATATATTTT.

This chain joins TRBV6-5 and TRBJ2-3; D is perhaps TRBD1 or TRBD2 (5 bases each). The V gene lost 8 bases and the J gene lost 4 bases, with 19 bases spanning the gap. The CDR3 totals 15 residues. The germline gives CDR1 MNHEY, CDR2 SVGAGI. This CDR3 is CASSAQWGMADTQYF. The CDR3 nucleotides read TGTGCCAGCTCAGCCCAATGGGGGATGGCAGATACGCAGTATTTT.